The T cell receptor beta chain under discussion was sequenced for a study of blood T cell repertoires in COVID-19. Losses at the gene ends were 7 bases for V and 5 bases for J; bases not matched to a gene: 6. Germline lookup yields CDR1 SEHNR and CDR2 FQNEAQ (reference sequence). The CDR3 has 13 residues. Some clones are missing from TCRdb's copy, which holds only in-frame ones; the method was immunoSEQ multiplex PCR. The table lists 100,000 or so clones, roughly 92% of them singletons. Sequencing input: peripheral blood. The source of this sequence is a woman aged 60-75 years with active COVID-19. The chain joins TRBV7-9 to TRBJ2-5, with 8 bases that match TRBD2. CDR3 protein: CASTSGGRETQYF. The CDR3 coding sequence is TGTGCCAGCACCTCGGGGGGGCGTGAGACCCAGTACTTC.